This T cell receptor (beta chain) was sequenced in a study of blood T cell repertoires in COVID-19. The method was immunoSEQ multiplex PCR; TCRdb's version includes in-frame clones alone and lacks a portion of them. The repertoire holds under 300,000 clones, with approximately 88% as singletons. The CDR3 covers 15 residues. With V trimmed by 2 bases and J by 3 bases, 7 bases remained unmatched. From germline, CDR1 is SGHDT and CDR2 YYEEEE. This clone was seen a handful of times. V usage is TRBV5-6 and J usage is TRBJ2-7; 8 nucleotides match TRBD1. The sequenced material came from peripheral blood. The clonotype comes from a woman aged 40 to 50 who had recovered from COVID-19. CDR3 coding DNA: TGTGCCAGCAGCTTTCGCGGGACAGGCCTCTACGAGCAGTACTTC. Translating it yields CASSFRGTGLYEQYF.